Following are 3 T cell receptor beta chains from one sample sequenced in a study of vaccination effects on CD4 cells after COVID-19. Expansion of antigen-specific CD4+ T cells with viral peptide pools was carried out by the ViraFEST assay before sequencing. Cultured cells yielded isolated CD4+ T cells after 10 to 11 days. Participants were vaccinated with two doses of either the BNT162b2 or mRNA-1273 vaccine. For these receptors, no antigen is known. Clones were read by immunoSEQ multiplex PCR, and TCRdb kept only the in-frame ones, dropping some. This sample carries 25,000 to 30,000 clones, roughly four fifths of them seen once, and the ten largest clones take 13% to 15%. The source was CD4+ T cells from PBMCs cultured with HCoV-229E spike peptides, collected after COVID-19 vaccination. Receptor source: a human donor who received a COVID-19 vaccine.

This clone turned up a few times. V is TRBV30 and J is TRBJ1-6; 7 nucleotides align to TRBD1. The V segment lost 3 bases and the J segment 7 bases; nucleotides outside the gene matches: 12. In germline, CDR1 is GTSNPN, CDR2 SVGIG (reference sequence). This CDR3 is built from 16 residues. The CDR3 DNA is TGTGCCTGGAGAGACCTGGACAGGCTGATAAATTCACCCCTCCACTTT. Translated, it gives CAWRDLDRLINSPLHF.

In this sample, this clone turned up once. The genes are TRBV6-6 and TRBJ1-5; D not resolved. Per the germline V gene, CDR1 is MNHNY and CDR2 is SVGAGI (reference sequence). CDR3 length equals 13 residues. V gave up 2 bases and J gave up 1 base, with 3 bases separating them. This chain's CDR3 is CASSYQSNQPQHF. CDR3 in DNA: TGTGCCAGCAGTTACCAAAGCAATCAGCCCCAGCATTTT.

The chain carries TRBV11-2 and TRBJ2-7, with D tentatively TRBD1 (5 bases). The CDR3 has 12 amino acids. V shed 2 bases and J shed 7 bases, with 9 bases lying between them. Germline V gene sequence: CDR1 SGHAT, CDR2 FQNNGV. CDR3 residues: CASSLISGEQYF. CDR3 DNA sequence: TGTGCCAGCAGCTTAATATCAGGGGAGCAGTACTTC.